These 8 T cell receptor beta chains share one sample of origin, sequenced in a study of cytomegalovirus exposure and HLA in healthy donors. Primers included in the PCR were 60 Vbeta and 13 Jbeta primers. Method: immunoSEQ multiplex PCR; TCRdb's copy keeps in-frame clones and lacks some. The sample carries 170,000 or so clones, 65% to 90% recorded once. Sequencing was performed on PBMCs. These TCRs come from a woman under 30 in good health and CMV-seronegative.

The chain has TRBV28 and TRBJ2-5; the match to TRBD1 covers 7 bases. CDR3 length: 14 residues. Losses at the gene ends were 5 bases for V and 5 bases for J; bases not matched to a gene: 8. The germline gives CDR1 MDHEN, CDR2 SYDVKM. The CDR3 DNA follows: TGTGCCAGCAGTCCAGACAGGGAAGGCGAGACCCAGTACTTC. This encodes CASSPDREGETQYF.

V gene TRBV5-1 combines with J gene TRBJ1-1, with D unclear. The germline V gene has CDR1 SGHRS and CDR2 YFSETQ. This CDR3 is built from 16 residues. Trimming took off 0 bases at V and 6 bases at J, with 18 bases between the two ends. CDR3 sequence (DNA): TGCGCCAGCAGCTTGGGGTTGGTCTCGAGGGCGGCTGAAGCTTTCTTT. Residues: CASSLGLVSRAAEAFF.

The V and J genes are TRBV5-4 and TRBJ2-1; 7 bases match TRBD1. Unmatched junction bases numbered 0, after V lost 0 bases and J lost 9 bases. The germline V gene encodes CDR1 SGHNT and CDR2 YYREEE (reference sequence). This CDR3 region has 12 residues. CDR3 sequence reads: CASSLDRGEQFF. In DNA form, the CDR3 reads TGTGCCAGCAGCTTGGACAGGGGTGAGCAGTTCTTC.

This clone has a handful of counts. The chain is built from TRBV20-1 and TRBJ2-1; 7 bases are a match to TRBD2. The CDR3 has 11 residues. Germline V CDR1 and CDR2: DFQATT, SNEGSKA (reference sequence). Germline trimming cut 7 bases from V and 12 bases from J; bases unmatched to any gene: 9. CDR3 sequence reads: CSGRGREWQFF. Here the CDR3 DNA reads TGCAGTGGGCGTGGGCGGGAGTGGCAGTTCTTC.

The V and J genes are TRBV28 and TRBJ1-6; D ambiguous. The CDR3 has 15 amino acids. V gave up 8 bases and J gave up 3 bases, with 14 bases separating them. Germline V CDR1 and CDR2: MDHEN, SYDVKM. The CDR3 DNA follows: TGTGCCAGCCGCCTAGCGGGGAACTATAATTCACCCCTCCACTTT. Its translation is CASRLAGNYNSPLHF.

This chain uses TRBV14 with TRBJ2-1, with unresolved D. Germline loops: CDR1 SGHDN, CDR2 FVKESK. The V gene lost 2 bases and the J gene lost 10 bases, with 6 bases spanning the gap. The CDR3 has 11 amino acids. The CDR3 nucleotides read TGTGCCAGCAGCCAAATAATCGAGCAGTTCTTC. It encodes CASSQIIEQFF.

The chain has TRBV6-6 and TRBJ2-3, with D perhaps matching TRBD2 (5 bases). Germline CDR1 MNHNY, CDR2 SVGAGI (reference sequence). There are 15 residues in the CDR3. V lost 0 bases and J lost 2, with 9 bases in between. The chain's CDR3 is CASSYSPGDTDTQYF. Written as DNA, the CDR3 is TGTGCCAGCAGTTACTCCCCCGGGGACACAGATACGCAGTATTTT.

V and J are TRBV5-1 and TRBJ1-2; 7 bases fit TRBD1. Germline V gene lookup returns CDR1 SGHRS and CDR2 YFSETQ. CDR3 size: 14 residues. V shed 2 bases, J shed 3 bases, and the junction held 4 bases outside the gene matches. The CDR3 DNA follows: TGCGCCAGCAGCTTAGGGGACAGTTACTATGGCTACACCTTC. Translation: CASSLGDSYYGYTF.